The source of this T cell receptor beta chain is a study of PD-1 blockade in mismatch repair-deficient tumors. Using immunoSEQ multiplex PCR, the repertoire was profiled, and TCRdb retains in-frame clones only, with some absent. The sample consists of roughly 38,000 clones, approximately 88% of them appearing once. Every patient had mismatch repair deficiency by PCR or immunohistochemistry. Points from the study as a whole: Tumor-resident clones, often absent from pretreatment blood, expanded after pembrolizumab and then contracted.

As to this clone: The antigen remains undetermined.

This CDR3 has 14 amino acids. Germline CDR1 reads GTSNPN; CDR2 reads SVGIG (reference sequence). V was pared by 5 bases and J by 7 bases, with 5 bases of the junction left unmatched. The TCR sequence derives from an adult with mismatch repair-deficient cancer. The chain carries TRBV30 and TRBJ2-1; 13 bases align to TRBD2. The material sequenced was PBMCs, taken about 40 weeks after starting pembrolizumab. CDR3: CAWVGTSGINEQFF. In nucleotides, the CDR3 is TGTGCCTGGGTTGGGACTAGCGGGATTAATGAGCAGTTCTTC.